These T cell receptor beta chains were read from a single sample in a study of control samples from healthy donors and cancer patients. Sequenced by immunoSEQ multiplex PCR; TCRdb stores in-frame clones only, minus some. The repertoire holds some 130,000 clones, with around 93% as singletons. Sample: blood. Source of these receptors: a woman between 50 and 59 years old in good health. Both conserved end residues are part of each CDR3. A D gene is named only where the DNA matches it firmly. Size tells how often a clone was seen (once, few, many) or the class of an expanded clone, and some rows leave it out.

J gene	V gene	clone size	D gene	CDR3 protein	CDR3 DNA
TRBJ2-1	TRBV18	NA	NA	CASSPPGARPDNEQFF	TGTGCCAGCTCACCACCTGGGGCCCGGCCGGACAATGAGCAGTTCTTC
TRBJ1-2	TRBV12-3/TRBV12-4	NA	NA	CASSSDVKVGYTF	TGTGCCAGCAGTTCCGACGTAAAGGTCGGCTACACCTTC
TRBJ1-4	TRBV27	few	TRBD1	CASSLSGQANEKLFF	TGTGCCAGCAGTTTATCGGGACAGGCTAATGAAAAACTGTTTTTT
TRBJ1-6	TRBV5-6	NA	NA	CASSLGGTSSTLHF	TGTGCCAGCAGCCTTGGCGGGACCTCGAGTACCCTCCACTTT
TRBJ2-1	TRBV5-1	NA	NA	CASSLVGGNSYNEQFF	TGCGCCAGCAGCTTGGTGGGCGGGAACTCCTACAATGAGCAGTTCTTC
TRBJ1-4	TRBV5-1	NA	NA	CASSTGTVNEKLFF	TGCGCCAGCAGCACCGGGACGGTGAATGAAAAACTGTTTTTT
TRBJ1-1	TRBV19	NA	NA	CASSIDLRSGMNTEAFF	TGTGCCAGTAGTATAGATCTTCGGTCCGGAATGAACACTGAAGCTTTCTTT
TRBJ1-2	TRBV14	NA	NA	CASSPLGGGGGYTF	TGTGCCAGCAGCCCCCTTGGAGGGGGGGGCGGCTACACCTTC
TRBJ1-1	TRBV20-1	NA	TRBD1	CSAAPGGATFF	TGCAGTGCTGCCCCAGGGGGCGCGACTTTCTTT
TRBJ2-7	TRBV5-6	NA	TRBD1	CASIRGQGFHEQYF	TGTGCCAGCATTCGGGGACAGGGTTTCCACGAGCAGTACTTC
TRBJ1-1	TRBV7-8	NA	TRBD1	CASSWTGGTEAFF	TGTGCCAGCAGCTGGACAGGGGGTACTGAAGCTTTCTTT
TRBJ1-5	TRBV3-1/TRBV3-2	NA	NA	CASSKTPAVHQPQHF	TGTGCCAGCAGCAAGACACCGGCAGTGCATCAGCCCCAGCATTTT
TRBJ1-4	TRBV28	once	NA	CATRRQGSEKLFF	TGTGCCACACGGAGGCAGGGGAGTGAAAAACTGTTTTTT
TRBJ1-1	TRBV21-1	NA	NA	CASSKFPQVKNTEAFF	TGTGCCAGCAGCAAATTCCCCCAGGTGAAGAACACTGAAGCTTTCTTT
TRBJ1-3	TRBV6-6	NA	NA	CASRHDSPGNTIYF	TGTGCCAGCAGACACGACAGCCCTGGAAACACCATATATTTT
TRBJ1-2	TRBV20-1	NA	NA	CSASLGFGGASYGYTF	TGCAGTGCTAGTCTTGGCTTTGGGGGGGCATCATATGGCTACACCTTC
TRBJ2-7	TRBV11-2	once	NA	CASSSQSRGEQYF	TGTGCCAGCAGCTCCCAGTCCCGGGGCGAGCAGTACTTC
TRBJ2-7	TRBV5-1	NA	NA	CASSLAPPSNEQYF	TGCGCCAGCAGCTTGGCCCCCCCGAGCAACGAGCAGTACTTC
TRBJ1-2	TRBV9	NA	TRBD1	CASSAGTAYGYTF	TGTGCCAGCAGCGCAGGGACAGCCTATGGCTACACCTTC
TRBJ1-5	TRBV10-3	NA	NA	CAIRDDRNQPQHF	TGTGCCATCAGGGACGATAGAAATCAGCCCCAGCATTTT
TRBJ1-1	TRBV28	NA	NA	CASSSTRNPLTEAFF	TGTGCCAGCAGTTCTACCCGGAATCCACTGACTGAAGCTTTCTTT
TRBJ2-2	TRBV7-8	NA	TRBD1	CASSQYRGPATGELFF	TGTGCCAGCAGCCAATACAGGGGGCCGGCCACCGGGGAGCTGTTTTTT
TRBJ1-5	TRBV2	NA	NA	CATSRQGQDNQPQHF	TGTGCCACCTCTAGGCAGGGGCAGGACAATCAGCCCCAGCATTTT
TRBJ2-7	TRBV5-1	few	TRBD2	CASSLAGGQSEQYF	TGCGCCAGCAGCTTGGCGGGGGGTCAGTCCGAGCAGTACTTC
TRBJ1-1	TRBV19	NA	NA	CASSIMGPRLLNTEAFF	TGTGCCAGTAGTATAATGGGACCTAGGCTGTTGAACACTGAAGCTTTCTTT
TRBJ2-7	TRBV27	NA	TRBD2	CASRVLAGTYEQYF	TGTGCCAGCAGAGTACTAGCGGGGACCTACGAGCAGTACTTC
TRBJ1-6	TRBV19	NA	NA	CASRTLSSPLHF	TGTGCCAGTAGGACATTGAGTTCACCCCTCCACTTT
TRBJ2-3	TRBV28	few	TRBD1	CASSLQGDRTDTQYF	TGTGCCAGCAGCCTCCAGGGGGATCGCACAGATACGCAGTATTTT
TRBJ2-5	TRBV5-6	NA	TRBD2	CASSGLRGAGGTQETQYF	TGTGCCAGCAGCGGGCTGAGGGGAGCGGGGGGTACCCAAGAGACCCAGTACTTC
TRBJ1-1	TRBV5-1	NA	NA	CASSLASVVRLRENTEAFF	TGCGCCAGCAGCTTGGCTTCTGTTGTTCGCTTAAGGGAAAACACTGAAGCTTTCTTT
TRBJ1-1	TRBV18	NA	TRBD1	CASSPQQGEVNTEAFF	TGTGCCAGCTCCCCTCAACAGGGGGAGGTGAACACTGAAGCTTTCTTT
TRBJ1-5	TRBV6-1	NA	NA	CASSEEGGSNQPQHF	TGTGCCAGCAGTGAAGAGGGCGGTAGCAATCAGCCCCAGCATTTT
TRBJ1-2	TRBV6-1	NA	TRBD1	CASSERQGNYGYTF	TGTGCCAGCAGTGAAAGACAGGGTAACTATGGCTACACCTTC
TRBJ1-2	TRBV3-1/TRBV3-2	NA	TRBD1	CASSHTGGLIYGYTF	TGTGCCAGCAGCCACACAGGGGGCTTGATCTATGGCTACACCTTC
TRBJ2-7	TRBV29-1	NA	NA	CSALGQIQGYYEQYF	TGCAGCGCGCTAGGACAGATTCAAGGTTACTACGAGCAGTACTTC
TRBJ1-5	TRBV3-1/TRBV3-2	NA	TRBD1	CASSAGGFNQPQHF	TGTGCCAGCAGCGCAGGGGGCTTCAATCAGCCCCAGCATTTT
TRBJ2-5	TRBV3-1/TRBV3-2	NA	TRBD2	CASSHDGTSGTKETQYF	TGTGCCAGCAGCCATGACGGGACTAGCGGAACTAAAGAGACCCAGTACTTC
TRBJ2-1	TRBV10-3	NA	NA	CAISPRYNEQFF	TGTGCCATCAGCCCCCGTTACAATGAGCAGTTCTTC